The 14 T cell receptor beta chains listed next were all sequenced from one sample in a study of T cell clonality in common variable immunodeficiency. Measured with immunoSEQ multiplex PCR; TCRdb has only the in-frame clones, and not every one. The specimen has some 45,000 clones, none found just once. The sample consisted of peripheral blood mononuclear cells. Receptor source: a person aged 18-70 years in good health.

This clone was recorded a few times. This may be a read error, as it is one base from a much larger clone. Coverage ceases 3 residues before the CDR3 finishes, and the germline J gene fills in the end. This chain uses TRBV30 with TRBJ2-2; weak D call: TRBD1 (6 bases). The CDR3 has 17 amino acids. CDR1 is GTSNPN and CDR2 is SVGIG in the germline V gene (reference sequence). The CDR3 region is CACDPEMGTTGANVLFF. The covered CDR3 bases are TGTGCCTGCGACCCAGAGATGGGGACAACTGGGGCCAACGTG.

This clone has at least ten counts. The read ends 3 residues shy of where the CDR3 ends; the end is completed using the germline J gene. V and J are TRBV19 and TRBJ1-5; tentatively, D is TRBD1 (5 bases). Trimming left V 4 bases short and J 2 bases short, with 15 bases between. The CDR3 covers 16 residues. Looked up from germline, CDR1 is LNHDA and CDR2 is SQIVND (reference sequence). The CDR3: CASSTWDSLGNQPQHF. CDR3 DNA, as far as it was read: TGTGCCAGTAGTACGTGGGACTCATTGGGCAATCAGCCC.

This clone has a handful of counts. Given a much more abundant clone one base away, this may be a read error. From the germline J gene comes the end of the CDR3, since the read stops 3 residues before it. The rearrangement uses TRBV11-2 and TRBJ2-5, with 8 bases that match TRBD2. The CDR3 has 15 residues. Germline loops: CDR1 SGHAT, CDR2 FQNNGV. Partial CDR3 DNA: TGTGCCAGCAGCCCCACTAGCGGAGACACAGATACC. Protein product: CASSPTSGDTDT. The full-length CDR3 reads as CASSPTSGDTDTQYF.

This clone came up many times. The observed sequence ends 3 residues before the CDR3 terminus, with the missing tail filled in from the germline J gene. The rearrangement links TRBV20-1 to TRBJ2-1; perhaps TRBD2 as D (7 bases). V was shortened by 7 bases and J by 8 bases, with 24 bases between the two germline ends. The CDR3 sequence is 15 residues long. CDR1 is DFQATT and CDR2 is SNEGSKA in the germline V gene (reference sequence). The covered CDR3 bases are TGCAGTGTTAAAGGAAAGGGGGGGCAAAACCATGAG. Protein sequence: CSVKGKGGQNHE. From start to end, the CDR3 is CSVKGKGGQNHEQFF.

This clone was detected ten times or more. The observed sequence ends 3 residues before the CDR3 terminus, with the missing tail filled in from the germline J gene. The gene calls are TRBV5-1 and TRBJ2-7, with D perhaps matching TRBD1 (5 bases). The CDR3 is 13 residues long. The germline CDR1 and CDR2 sequences are SGHRS and YFSETQ. V dropped 4 bases and J dropped 2 bases, with 10 bases sitting between them. CDR3 DNA, as far as it was read: TGCGCCAGCAGCCCCGACAGAGCCTACGAG. Protein: CASSPDRAYE. The entire CDR3 protein is CASSPDRAYEQYF.

There are many counts of this clone. The CDR3 sequence: CASSKQGGNTEAFF. The part of the CDR3 DNA that was read is TGTGCCAGCAGCAAACAGGGAGGGAACACTGAA. This chain joins TRBV5-5 and TRBJ1-1, with D tentatively TRBD1 (6 bases). The read comes to an end 3 residues before the CDR3 does, leaving the germline J gene to fill in the end. The CDR3 is 14 amino acids. V lost 4 bases and J 1 base, leaving 11 bases between the germline ends. CDR1 is SGHKS and CDR2 is YYEKEE in the germline V gene (reference sequence).

At least ten counts were recorded for this clone. The CDR3 goes on 3 residues after the read ends, and that part is filled in from the germline J gene. This sequence joins TRBV4-1 and TRBJ2-7, with D perhaps matching TRBD1 (5 bases). CDR3 size: 14 residues. Per germline, CDR1 MGHRA and CDR2 YSYEKL. V lost 0 bases and J 2 bases, leaving 8 bases between the germline ends. The sequenced CDR3 bases are TGCGCCAGCAGCCAAGATAGGGGCCCCTACGAG. It yields the protein CASSQDRGPYE. The entire CDR3 is CASSQDRGPYEQYF.

Ten or more counts support this clone. The sequenced part of the CDR3 DNA is TGTGCCTGGATCACCACCCCATCTACCTTGAACACTGAA. This gives the protein CAWITTPSTLNTE. The whole CDR3 sequence reads CAWITTPSTLNTEAFF. The chain combines TRBV30 with TRBJ1-1, with D unresolved. The read halts 3 residues ahead of the CDR3 end, with the missing end drawn from the germline J gene. With 4 bases removed from V and 0 bases from J, the gap between germline ends came to 18 bases. From germline, CDR1 is GTSNPN and CDR2 SVGIG (reference sequence). There are 16 residues in the CDR3.

This clone was seen at least ten times. The CDR3 is cut off 3 residues early in the read; its end comes from the germline J gene. The J gene is TRBJ2-5, the V gene TRBV6-2 or TRBV6-3, with 9 bases identical to TRBD1. Per the germline V gene, CDR1 is MNHEY and CDR2 is SVGEGT. The CDR3 has 16 residues. The ends lost 5 bases at V and 4 bases at J; junction bases unmatched: 11. The sequenced part of the CDR3 DNA is TGTGCCAGCAGTGTACAGGGGGCGTACAACCGAGAGACC. Its protein product is CASSVQGAYNRET. The CDR3 in full is CASSVQGAYNRETQYF.

This clone has at least ten counts. The read stops 3 residues short of the end of the CDR3; the missing end is completed from the germline J gene. V gene TRBV6-1 combines with J gene TRBJ2-7; D is uncertain. The CDR3 is 13 amino acids. Trimming shortened V by 3 bases and J by 6 bases, and 12 bases separated the two germline ends. Germline CDR1 and CDR2: MNHNS and SASEGT. The sequenced CDR3 bases are TGTGCCAGCAGTGAGCTACCTTTTGGCGAG. Protein sequence: CASSELPFGE. The whole CDR3 protein reads CASSELPFGEQYF.

The table lists this clone with many counts. The read falls 3 residues short of the CDR3 end, and the missing part is taken from the germline J gene. The gene calls are TRBV5-5 and TRBJ2-7; D might be TRBD1 (8 bases). The CDR3 consists of 14 residues. Looked up from germline, CDR1 is SGHKS and CDR2 is YYEKEE (reference sequence). V was clipped by 2 bases and J by 4 bases, with 13 bases between them. The chain's CDR3 is CASSFTGGVYEQYF. Partial CDR3 DNA: TGTGCCAGCAGCTTCACAGGGGGGGTATACGAG.

The sample holds many counts of this clone. With the read ending 3 residues before the CDR3 end, the germline J gene is used to fill in that end. The chain has TRBV19 and TRBJ2-5; D is possibly TRBD1 or TRBD2 (6 bases each). V shed 5 bases and J shed 5 bases, with 12 bases lying between them. The germline V gene has CDR1 LNHDA and CDR2 SQIVND (reference sequence). This CDR3 spans 13 amino acids. The CDR3 DNA, read in part, is TGTGCCAGTAGTTCCACAGGGAGGGAGACC. It is translated as CASSSTGRET. The entire CDR3 reads CASSSTGRETQYF. Full variable domain (remainder filled in from reference TRBV19 and TRBJ2-5): DGGITQSPKYLFRKEGQNVTLSCEQNLNHDAMYWYRQDPGQGLRLIYYSQIVNDFQKGDIAEGYSVSREKKESFPLTVTSAQKNPTAFYLCASSSTGRETQYFGPGTRLLVL.

Ten or more counts support this clone. With the read ending 3 residues before the CDR3 end, the germline J gene is used to fill in that end. The gene calls are TRBV5-1 and TRBJ1-2, with unresolved D. Germline values: CDR1 SGHRS, CDR2 YFSETQ. There are 14 residues in the CDR3. Trimming took off 0 bases at V and 0 bases at J, with 6 bases between the two ends. CDR3 DNA, as far as it was read: TGCGCCAGCAGCTTGGAACCGGCTAACTATGGC. Its translation is CASSLEPANYG. The whole CDR3 sequence is CASSLEPANYGYTF. The variable domain in full, completed from reference TRBV5-1 and TRBJ1-2, reads KAGVTQTPRYLIKTRGQQVTLSCSPISGHRSVSWYQQTPGQGLQFLFEYFSETQRNKGNFPGRFSGRQFSNSRSEMNVSTLELGDSALYLCASSLEPANYGYTFGSGTRLTVV.

This clone was recorded many times. The read is 3 residues too short to cover the CDR3 end, so that end is filled in from the germline J gene. The chain uses TRBV19 and TRBJ2-3; a weak D match, TRBD2 (5 bases). V was clipped by 6 bases and J by 6 bases, with 16 bases between them. This CDR3 spans 14 amino acids. Germline CDR1 is LNHDA and CDR2 is SQIVND (reference sequence). CDR3 sequence reads: CASSPAAGGDTQYF. Incomplete CDR3 DNA: TGTGCCAGTAGCCCTGCCGCGGGCGGGGATACG.